This section outlines one T cell receptor (beta chain) sequence together with its context. Its antigen remains undetermined. Nothing much larger sits one base from this clone, and base qualities are not available. Cut back by 0 bases and 4 bases, the V and J ends lie 16 bases apart. CDR1 LGHNA and CDR2 YNFKEQ were looked up in the germline V gene. Spanning cysteine to phenylalanine, the CDR3 consists of 17 amino acids. Only CDR3 DNA is held: 51 bases, read in frame from base 1. Library method: the immunoSEQ multiplex PCR assay. The multiplex PCR relied on a mix of 60 forward primers for TCR Vbeta segments and 13 reverse primers for TCR Jbeta segments. A multiplex PCR assay on genomic DNA amplified the CDR3 region of rearranged TCR beta genes. The Illumina HiSeq System was used to sequence the amplified TCR beta libraries as 87-base-pair reads. The paper's data handling went like this. A later analysis tallied roughly 78 million unique TCR beta chains across the approximately 670 repertoires, and approximately 11 million of those chains were shared by two or more donors. Raw reads were error-corrected and collapsed into unique sequences by a nearest-neighbor algorithm in which closely related sequences were merged to remove PCR and sequencing errors. CDR3 sequences were aligned to IMGT reference sequences to assign V, D and J gene segments. For a sequence to be retained, a match of at least six nucleotides was required to both a V gene segment and a J gene segment. Rearrangements were called productive when the CDR3 lacked stop codons and stayed in frame with V and J; all others were non-productive. CDR3 was defined according to IMGT convention as the region running from the second conserved V-encoded cysteine to the conserved J-encoded phenylalanine. In an earlier analysis of roughly 580 of the donors, sequences lacking an unambiguous match to a single V gene segment were excluded. An earlier analysis of just under 600 of the donors called V segments functional above 56.7% productive rearrangements and segregating when the between-donor standard deviation exceeded 5%. A statistical classification framework was built to diagnose cytomegalovirus status from the catalog of TCR beta chain sequences. In a later analysis, TCR nucleotide sequences were compared against IMGT/GENE-DB human TR gene sequences so that V and J genes could be assigned. In a later analysis, CDR3 sequences and most-parsimonious VDJ recombination scenarios were assigned using the TCRdist pipeline. In a later analysis, each TCR beta chain was defined by its CDR3 amino acid sequence together with its V-gene family, and reads without a unique V-gene family were excluded. As a way to deal with suspected cross-contamination and a sequencing artifact, a later analysis dropped under 600 nucleotide sequences that were highly shared and had low generation probability. For each public chain, a later analysis derived a clonal expansion index from normalized ranks of inferred template counts within each repertoire. In a later analysis, generation probabilities were computed using a VDJ recombination model fitted to out-of-frame rearrangements, and the results were checked against IGoR. A later analysis scored TCR-TCR, TCR-HLA and TCR-CMV co-occurrence with hypergeometric tests, applying a repertoire-size bias correction to TCR pairs. False discovery rates were estimated in a later analysis by permuting HLA or CMV assignments 20 times. In a later analysis, co-occurring TCRs were grouped using DBSCAN, with TCRdist sequence similarity added in when clustering inside HLA-allele-positive subsets. For co-occurrence clustering, repertoires with fewer than 30,000 or more than 120,000 public chains were excluded, along with five or six repertoires with anomalous nucleotide sharing. Imported from immuneACCESS, the table was reduced by TCRdb to in-frame sequences with V and J called. These copies leave out some clones; in studies compared against another copy, an unresolved V gene accounts for under half, and the cause of the remainder is not known. V, J and clone size are those of that table, while D and trimming were read from the DNA. In this sample the table shows approximately 100,000 clones, around 80% of which occur a single time. The leading ten clones occupy approximately 3.6% of the sample.

This entry belongs to a study of cytomegalovirus exposure and HLA in healthy donors (dated by TCRdb to about 2017). Broadly, across the study: An earlier analysis of several hundred of the donors reported 276 Gb of sequence data and 95 million to 120 million unique TCR beta sequences obtained from roughly 170 million T cells. About 330 gigabases of sequencing data and 70 million to 95 million unique TCR sequences made up an early release that covered over 550 HLA-typed donors. Among the roughly 380 genotyped donors, 75% to 90% belonged to the genetic ancestry cluster associated with self-reported Caucasian donors. The study aimed to test whether cataloging public T cell receptors could reveal signatures of past pathogen exposure. The study used immunosequencing to profile the T cell repertoires of 600 to 850 subjects and linked those repertoires to cytomegalovirus serostatus. Besides the first cohort of 666 subjects, a separate validation cohort made up of about 120 different subjects was used. The study combined high-throughput TCR immunosequencing, statistical association of individual TCRs with disease status, and machine learning to predict cytomegalovirus infection status. To study patterns of TCR occurrence, a later analysis re-analyzed previously published TCR beta repertoires from 500 to 850 donors and added high-resolution HLA genotyping. The later analysis used no new phenotypic data to find candidate immune exposures, relying instead on TCR beta sequences and their occurrence across donors. In an earlier analysis of roughly 600 of the donors, high-throughput TCR beta sequencing was used to judge whether each TCR beta V gene segment behaved as functional or pseudogenic. Alongside the repertoire data, information on donor age, sex, ethnicity and CMV serostatus was compiled. A later genetic analysis used genome-wide SNP genotypes for about three fifths of the 666 donors, treating that subset as a discovery cohort. All discovery cohort repertoires had been generated using a single sequencing platform. Class I and class II HLA loci were covered by the typing at four-digit resolution. Typing coverage differed by locus: A, B, C, DRB1 and DQB1 were typed in about 620-640 donors, DQA1 in about 560, DPA1 in some 600, and DPB1 in roughly 470. About 5 DR-DQ haplotypes were handled as single units for association and clustering, since linkage in the cohort was strong. Across about 370 genotyped donors of the cohort, an average of roughly 250,000 unique TCR beta nucleotide sequences per donor were sequenced, and roughly 20% of those sequences were non-productive. Summary of the overall study and its limitations: A later analysis reported that several top co-occurrence clusters appeared linked to parvovirus B19, influenza, CMV and Epstein-Barr virus. Because counts were too low, more than 15 rarely observed V segments, including chromosome 9 orphons, were left out of the earlier analysis of 500 to 650 of the donors. In a later analysis, TCR association rates were found to vary across HLA loci, with the most associated TCRs seen for DRB1 alleles and the fewest for HLA-C alleles. According to a later genetic analysis, donors in an Asian-associated ancestry cluster had fewer N-insertions in productive TCRs than the roughly 700-donor mean. According to a later analysis, most CMV-associated TCR beta chains appeared to be HLA-restricted, and the HLA associations seemed to be driven largely by CMV exposure. Three of the identified cytomegalovirus-associated TCR beta chains were confirmed in vitro to be specific for cytomegalovirus antigens. A further reported finding was that TCR beta sequences accurately predicted the HLA-A and HLA-B alleles for most subjects in the first cohort. In a later genetic analysis, a missense DCLRE1C variant was associated with V-gene and J-gene trimming of TCR beta chains, and the association was replicated in an independent cohort. It was suggested by the authors that the approach could potentially be generalized to other disease states and immunological phenotypes. In the study, about 150 TCR beta chains were listed as associated with cytomegalovirus. Presence/absence analyses assumed roughly uniform sequencing depth across donors, an assumption that may not hold. The cohort was sequenced for TCR beta chains only, and without alpha or paired-chain data the features that could be detected were limited. When HLA alleles, especially DR and DQ, strongly co-occurred, TCR associations were difficult to assign to individual alleles. Immune exposure information for the cohort was limited to CMV serostatus. Because the 87-base-pair reads could not distinguish some IMGT-functional V segments, including TRBV6-2 and TRBV6-3, those segments were excluded. Across donors, most TCR sequences were observed very rarely, whereas some public TCRs were present in many individuals. Correlated functional status among segregating V segments might reflect linkage disequilibrium, but an unknown experimental factor could not be ruled out. In a later analysis, HLA-associated TCR beta chains showed more clonal expansion and lower generation probabilities than non-associated chains that were equally common. HLA typing was unavailable for some donors at each locus, so association tests used only the typed subset. In both the original and validation cohorts, the classifier was reported to diagnose cytomegalovirus status with high specificity and sensitivity. In an earlier analysis of some 500 of the donors, most TCR beta V segments were observed in productive rearrangements about 90% or about 30% of the time, broadly matching IMGT annotations. Specific HLA alleles were associated with 15,000 to 20,000 TCR beta sequences at a false discovery rate of 0.05 in a later analysis. A group of highly shared sequence variants was considered likely to be a technical artifact of the sequencing pipeline.

The cohort comprised approximately 700 healthy bone marrow donors. Cohort members were all nominally healthy when sampled, although unrecorded immune exposures were likely present. The donor was CMV seronegative and belonged to the group of 320 or so seronegative cohort members. A peripheral blood sample was provided by each donor, and peripheral blood mononuclear cells were used for TCR beta sequencing. Genomic DNA extraction from the blood cell samples was performed with the Qiagen DNeasy Blood Extraction Kit. The sample was PBMCs. The origin of this receptor is a man in his 60s in good health and CMV-seronegative. The V and J segments used are TRBV4-2 and TRBJ1-3; a weak D assignment points to TRBD1 (5 bases agree). CDR3 reads: CASSQDEGTFGGNTIYF. The DNA sequence is given as TGTGCCAGCAGCCAAGATGAAGGGACTTTCGGAGGAAACACCATATATTTT.